The TCR beta chain described here comes from a study of T cells in localized non-small cell lung cancer. The table lists this clone with a count of one. The CDR3 is made up of 15 amino acids. V gave up 5 bases and J gave up 0 bases, with 13 bases separating them. CDR1 and CDR2 from the germline V gene are LNHDA and SQIVND (reference sequence). Assay used: immunoSEQ multiplex PCR; TCRdb lists only in-frame clones, some missing. The sample includes about 43,000 clones, over 75% of them seen just once. The chain couples TRBV19 to TRBJ1-1; D is uncertain. Here the sequenced sample was PBMCs, taken before any cancer treatment. This sequence originates from a woman aged 40 to 75 with stage II lung adenocarcinoma. This CDR3 is CASSPERVVNTEAFF. CDR3 nucleotide sequence: TGTGCCAGTAGTCCGGAGCGGGTGGTGAACACTGAAGCTTTCTTT.